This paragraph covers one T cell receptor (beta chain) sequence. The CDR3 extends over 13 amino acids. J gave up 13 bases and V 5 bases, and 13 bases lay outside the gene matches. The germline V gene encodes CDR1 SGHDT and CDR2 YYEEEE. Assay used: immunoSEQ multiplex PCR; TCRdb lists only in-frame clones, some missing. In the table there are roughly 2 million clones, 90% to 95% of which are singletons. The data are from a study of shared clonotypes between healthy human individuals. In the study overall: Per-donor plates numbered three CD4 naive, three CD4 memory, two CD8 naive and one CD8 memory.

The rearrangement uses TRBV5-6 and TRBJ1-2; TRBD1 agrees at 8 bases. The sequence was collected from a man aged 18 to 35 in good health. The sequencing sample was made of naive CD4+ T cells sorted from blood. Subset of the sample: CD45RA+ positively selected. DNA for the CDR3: TGTGCCAGCAGATCATCCCCCGGGACAGGACCCACCTTC. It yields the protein CASRSSPGTGPTF. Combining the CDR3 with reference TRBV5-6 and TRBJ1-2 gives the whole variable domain DAGVTQSPTHLIKTRGQQVTLRCSPKSGHDTVSWYQQALGQGPQFIFQYYEEEERQRGNFPDRFSGHQFPNYSSELNVNALLLGDSALYLCASRSSPGTGPTFGSGTRLTVV.